This T cell receptor (beta chain) comes out of a study of blood T cell repertoires in COVID-19. Generated by immunoSEQ multiplex PCR, the TCRdb table keeps only in-frame clones and is missing some. Of 150,000 to 200,000 clones listed, 60% to 80% are singletons. The V gene lost 5 bases and the J gene lost 1 base, with 11 bases spanning the gap. This CDR3 is 14 amino acids long. The germline V gene has CDR1 SEHNR and CDR2 FQNEAQ (reference sequence). The V and J genes are TRBV7-9 and TRBJ1-1, with TRBD1 as a possible D gene (6 bases). This sequence was found in a man aged 55 to 70 who had been exposed to COVID-19. Material for sequencing was PBMCs or T cells enriched from blood (not recorded which). CDR3 loop: CASSTQGGNTEAFF. The CDR3 DNA follows: TGTGCCAGCAGCACACAGGGTGGGAACACTGAAGCTTTCTTT.